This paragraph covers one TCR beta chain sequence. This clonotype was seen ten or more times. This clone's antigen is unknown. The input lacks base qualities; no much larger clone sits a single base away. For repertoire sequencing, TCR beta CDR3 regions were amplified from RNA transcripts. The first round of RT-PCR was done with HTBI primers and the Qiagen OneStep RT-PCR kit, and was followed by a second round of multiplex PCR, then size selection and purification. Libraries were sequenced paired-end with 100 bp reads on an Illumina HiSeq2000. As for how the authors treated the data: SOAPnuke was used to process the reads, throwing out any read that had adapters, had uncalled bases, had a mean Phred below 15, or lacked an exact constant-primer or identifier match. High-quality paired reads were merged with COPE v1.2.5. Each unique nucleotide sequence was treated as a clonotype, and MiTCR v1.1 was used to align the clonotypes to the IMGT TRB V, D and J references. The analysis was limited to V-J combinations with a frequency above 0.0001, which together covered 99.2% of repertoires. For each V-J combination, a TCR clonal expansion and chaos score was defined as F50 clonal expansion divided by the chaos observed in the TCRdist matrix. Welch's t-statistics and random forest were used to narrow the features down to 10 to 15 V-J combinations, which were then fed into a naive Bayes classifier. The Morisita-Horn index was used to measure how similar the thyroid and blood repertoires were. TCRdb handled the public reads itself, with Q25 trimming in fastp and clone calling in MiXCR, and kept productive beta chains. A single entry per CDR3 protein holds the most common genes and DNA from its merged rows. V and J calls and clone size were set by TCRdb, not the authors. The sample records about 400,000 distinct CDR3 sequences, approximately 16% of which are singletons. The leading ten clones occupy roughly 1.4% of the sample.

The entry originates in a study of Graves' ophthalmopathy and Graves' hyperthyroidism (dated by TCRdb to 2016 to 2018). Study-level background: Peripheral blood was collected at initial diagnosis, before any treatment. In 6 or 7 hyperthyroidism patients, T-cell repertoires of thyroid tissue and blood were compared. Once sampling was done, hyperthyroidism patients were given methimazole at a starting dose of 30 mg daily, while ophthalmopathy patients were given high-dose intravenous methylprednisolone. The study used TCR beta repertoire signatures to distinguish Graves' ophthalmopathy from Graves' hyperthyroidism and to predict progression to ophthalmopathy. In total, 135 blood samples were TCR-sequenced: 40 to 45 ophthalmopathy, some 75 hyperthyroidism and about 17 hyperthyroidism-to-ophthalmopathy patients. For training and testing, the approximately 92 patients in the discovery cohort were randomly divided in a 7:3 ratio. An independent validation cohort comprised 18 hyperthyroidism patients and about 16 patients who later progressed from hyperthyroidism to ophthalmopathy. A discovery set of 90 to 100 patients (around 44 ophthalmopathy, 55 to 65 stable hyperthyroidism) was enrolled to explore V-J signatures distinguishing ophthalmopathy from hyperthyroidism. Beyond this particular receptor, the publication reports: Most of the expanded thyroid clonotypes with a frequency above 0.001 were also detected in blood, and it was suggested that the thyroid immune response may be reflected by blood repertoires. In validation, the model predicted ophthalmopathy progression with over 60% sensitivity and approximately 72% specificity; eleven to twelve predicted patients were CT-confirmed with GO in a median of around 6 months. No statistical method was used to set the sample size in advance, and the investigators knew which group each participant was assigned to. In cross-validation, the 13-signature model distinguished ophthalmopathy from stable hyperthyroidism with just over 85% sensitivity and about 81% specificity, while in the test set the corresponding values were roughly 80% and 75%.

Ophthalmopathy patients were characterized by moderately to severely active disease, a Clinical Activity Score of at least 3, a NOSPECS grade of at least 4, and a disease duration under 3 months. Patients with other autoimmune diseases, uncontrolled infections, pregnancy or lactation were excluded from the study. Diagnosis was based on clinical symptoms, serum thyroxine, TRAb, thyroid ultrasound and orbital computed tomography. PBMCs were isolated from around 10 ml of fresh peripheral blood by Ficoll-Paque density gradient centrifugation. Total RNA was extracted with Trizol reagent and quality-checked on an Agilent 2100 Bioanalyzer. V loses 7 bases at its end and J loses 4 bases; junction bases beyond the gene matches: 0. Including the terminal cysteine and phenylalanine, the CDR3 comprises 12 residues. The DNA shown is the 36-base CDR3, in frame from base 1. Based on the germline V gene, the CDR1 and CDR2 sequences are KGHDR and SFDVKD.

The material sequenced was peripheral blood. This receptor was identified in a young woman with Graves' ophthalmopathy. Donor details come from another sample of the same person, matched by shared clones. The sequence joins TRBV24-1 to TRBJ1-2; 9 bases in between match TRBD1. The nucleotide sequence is TGTGCCACCAGGACAGGGGGCTATGGCTACACCTTC. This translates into CATRTGGYGYTF.